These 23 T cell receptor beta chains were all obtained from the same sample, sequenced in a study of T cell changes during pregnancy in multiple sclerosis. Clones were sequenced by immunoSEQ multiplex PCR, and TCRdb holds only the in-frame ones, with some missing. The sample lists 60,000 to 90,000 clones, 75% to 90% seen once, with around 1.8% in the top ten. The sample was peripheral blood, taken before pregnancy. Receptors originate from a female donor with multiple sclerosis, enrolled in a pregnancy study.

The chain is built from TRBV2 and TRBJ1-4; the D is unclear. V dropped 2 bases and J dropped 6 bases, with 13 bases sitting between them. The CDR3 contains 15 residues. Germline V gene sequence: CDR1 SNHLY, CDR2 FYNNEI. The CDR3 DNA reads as TGTGCCAGCAGTGAAATGACATCCGCCTATGAAAAACTGTTTTTT. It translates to CASSEMTSAYEKLFF.

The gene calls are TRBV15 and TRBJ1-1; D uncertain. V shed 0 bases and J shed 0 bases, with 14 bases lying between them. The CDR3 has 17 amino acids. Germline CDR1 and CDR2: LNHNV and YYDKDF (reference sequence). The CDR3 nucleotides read TGTGCCACCAGCAGAGATCTCTCAGCGGCCATGAACACTGAAGCTTTCTTT. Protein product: CATSRDLSAAMNTEAFF.

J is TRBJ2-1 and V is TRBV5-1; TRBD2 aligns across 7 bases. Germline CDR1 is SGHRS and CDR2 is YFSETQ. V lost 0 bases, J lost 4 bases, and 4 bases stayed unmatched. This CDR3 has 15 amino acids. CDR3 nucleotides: TGCGCCAGCAGCTTGGGACTAGCTACTTACAATGAGCAGTTCTTC. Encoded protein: CASSLGLATYNEQFF.

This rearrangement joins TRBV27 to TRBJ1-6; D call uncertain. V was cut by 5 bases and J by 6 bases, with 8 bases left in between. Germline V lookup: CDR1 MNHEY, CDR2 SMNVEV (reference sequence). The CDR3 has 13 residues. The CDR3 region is CASSPSGNSPLHF. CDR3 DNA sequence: TGTGCCAGCAGTCCCTCGGGTAATTCACCCCTCCACTTT.

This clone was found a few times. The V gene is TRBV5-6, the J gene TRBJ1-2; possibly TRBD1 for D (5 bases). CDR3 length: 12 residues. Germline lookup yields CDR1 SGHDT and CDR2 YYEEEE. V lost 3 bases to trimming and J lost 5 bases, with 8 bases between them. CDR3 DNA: TGTGCCAGCAGCTCCCGGGGGTATGGCTACACCTTC. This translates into CASSSRGYGYTF.

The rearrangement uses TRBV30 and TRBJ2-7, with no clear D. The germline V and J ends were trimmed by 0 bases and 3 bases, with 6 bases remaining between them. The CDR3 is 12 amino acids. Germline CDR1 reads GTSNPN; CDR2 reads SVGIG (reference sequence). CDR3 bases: TGTGCCTGGAGTGTGTCCAGCTACGAGCAGTACTTC. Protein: CAWSVSSYEQYF. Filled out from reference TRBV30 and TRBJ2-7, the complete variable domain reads SQTIHQWPATLVQPVGSPLSLECTVEGTSNPNLYWYRQAAGRGLQLLFYSVGIGQISSEVPQNLSASRPQDRQFILSSKKLLLSDSGFYLCAWSVSSYEQYFGPGTRLTVT.

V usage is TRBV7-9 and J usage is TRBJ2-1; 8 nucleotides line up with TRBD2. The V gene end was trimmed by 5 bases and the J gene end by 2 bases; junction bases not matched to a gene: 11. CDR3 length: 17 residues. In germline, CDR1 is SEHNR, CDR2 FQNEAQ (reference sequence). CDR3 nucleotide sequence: TGTGCCAGCAGCCCTCCGGGGGGGGGCACGACCTACAATGAGCAGTTCTTC. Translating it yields CASSPPGGGTTYNEQFF. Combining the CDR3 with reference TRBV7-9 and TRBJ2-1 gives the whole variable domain DTGVSQNPRHKITKRGQNVTFRCDPISEHNRLYWYRQTLGQGPEFLTYFQNEAQLEKSRLLSDRFSAERPKGSFSTLEIQRTEQGDSAMYLCASSPPGGGTTYNEQFFGPGTRLTVL.

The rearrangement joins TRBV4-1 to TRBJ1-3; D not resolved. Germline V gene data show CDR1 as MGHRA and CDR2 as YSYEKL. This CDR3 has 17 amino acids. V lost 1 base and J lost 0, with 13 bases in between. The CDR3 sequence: CASSQVRLAGSGNTIYF. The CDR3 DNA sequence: TGCGCCAGCAGCCAAGTGCGCCTCGCGGGCTCTGGAAACACCATATATTTT.

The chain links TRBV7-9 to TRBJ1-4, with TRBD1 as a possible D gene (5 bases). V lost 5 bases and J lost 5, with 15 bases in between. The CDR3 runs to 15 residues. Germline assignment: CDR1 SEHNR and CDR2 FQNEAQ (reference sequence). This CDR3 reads CASSPGTLGNEKLFF. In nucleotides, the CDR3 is TGTGCCAGCAGCCCCGGGACTCTAGGAAATGAAAAACTGTTTTTT. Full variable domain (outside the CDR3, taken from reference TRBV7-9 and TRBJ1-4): DTGVSQNPRHKITKRGQNVTFRCDPISEHNRLYWYRQTLGQGPEFLTYFQNEAQLEKSRLLSDRFSAERPKGSFSTLEIQRTEQGDSAMYLCASSPGTLGNEKLFFGSGTQLSVL.

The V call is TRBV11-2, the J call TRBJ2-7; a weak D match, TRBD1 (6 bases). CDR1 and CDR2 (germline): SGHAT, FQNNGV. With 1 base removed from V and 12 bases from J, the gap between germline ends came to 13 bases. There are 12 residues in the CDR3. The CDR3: CASSLVWGRLYF. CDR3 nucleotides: TGTGCCAGCAGCTTAGTGTGGGGGCGACTGTACTTC.

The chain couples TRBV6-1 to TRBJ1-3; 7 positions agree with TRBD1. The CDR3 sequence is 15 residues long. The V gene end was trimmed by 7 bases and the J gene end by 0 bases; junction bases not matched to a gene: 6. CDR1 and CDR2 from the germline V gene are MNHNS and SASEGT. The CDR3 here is CASTLGGPSGNTIYF. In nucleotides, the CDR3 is TGTGCCAGCACGTTAGGGGGCCCCTCTGGAAACACCATATATTTT.

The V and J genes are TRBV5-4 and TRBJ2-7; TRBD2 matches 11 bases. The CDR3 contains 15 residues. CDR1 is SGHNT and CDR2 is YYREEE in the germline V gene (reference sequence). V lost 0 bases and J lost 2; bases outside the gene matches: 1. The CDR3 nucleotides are TGTGCCAGCAGCTTGGGACTAGCGGGGCCCTACGAGCAGTACTTC. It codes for CASSLGLAGPYEQYF.

The CDR3 DNA reads as TGTGCCATCAGTAAAAACGGACTGTCCACCGGGGAGCTGTTTTTT. This gives the protein CAISKNGLSTGELFF. This chain uses TRBV10-3 with TRBJ2-2, with D perhaps matching TRBD2 (5 bases). This CDR3 contains 15 residues. CDR1 and CDR2 (germline): ENHRY, SYGVKD. Trimming shortened V by 5 bases and J by 4 bases, and 14 bases separated the two germline ends.

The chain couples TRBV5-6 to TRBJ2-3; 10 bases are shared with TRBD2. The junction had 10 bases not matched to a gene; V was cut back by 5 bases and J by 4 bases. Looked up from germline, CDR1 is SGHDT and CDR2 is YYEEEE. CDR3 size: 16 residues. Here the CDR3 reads CASSIPGLAPSDTQYF. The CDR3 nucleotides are TGTGCCAGCAGTATCCCGGGACTAGCGCCTTCAGATACGCAGTATTTT.

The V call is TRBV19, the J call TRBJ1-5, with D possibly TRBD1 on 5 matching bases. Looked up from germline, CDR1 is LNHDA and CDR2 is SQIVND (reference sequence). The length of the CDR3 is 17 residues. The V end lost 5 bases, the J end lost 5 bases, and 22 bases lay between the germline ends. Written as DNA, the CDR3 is TGTGCCAGTAGTCTCCGATGGGTGACAGCCACAGATCAGCCCCAGCATTTT. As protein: CASSLRWVTATDQPQHF.

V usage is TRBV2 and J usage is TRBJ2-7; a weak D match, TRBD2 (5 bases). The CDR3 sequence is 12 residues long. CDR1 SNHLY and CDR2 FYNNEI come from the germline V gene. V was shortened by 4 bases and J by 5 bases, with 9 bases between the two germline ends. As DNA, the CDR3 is TGTGCCAGCAGTGCCCACGGGGACGAGCAGTACTTC. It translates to CASSAHGDEQYF.

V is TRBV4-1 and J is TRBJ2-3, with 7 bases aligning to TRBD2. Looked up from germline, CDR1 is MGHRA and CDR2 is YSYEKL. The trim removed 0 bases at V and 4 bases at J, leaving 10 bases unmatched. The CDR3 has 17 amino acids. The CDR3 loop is CASSQDPGYAGADTQYF. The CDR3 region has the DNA TGCGCCAGCAGCCAAGATCCAGGGTATGCGGGGGCAGATACGCAGTATTTT.

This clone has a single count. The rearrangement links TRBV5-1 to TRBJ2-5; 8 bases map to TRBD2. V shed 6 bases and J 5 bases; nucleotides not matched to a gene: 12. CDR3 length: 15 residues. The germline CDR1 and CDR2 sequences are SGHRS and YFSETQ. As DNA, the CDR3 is TGCGCCAGCACCAATGACGGGGGGGCCGGGGAGACCCAGTACTTC. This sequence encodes CASTNDGGAGETQYF.

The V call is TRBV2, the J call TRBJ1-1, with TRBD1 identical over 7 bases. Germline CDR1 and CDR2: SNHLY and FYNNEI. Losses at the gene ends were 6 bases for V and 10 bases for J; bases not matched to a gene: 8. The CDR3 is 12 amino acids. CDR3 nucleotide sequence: TGTGCCAGCAGGTGGGGAAACAGGGGAGCTTTCTTT. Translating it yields CASRWGNRGAFF.

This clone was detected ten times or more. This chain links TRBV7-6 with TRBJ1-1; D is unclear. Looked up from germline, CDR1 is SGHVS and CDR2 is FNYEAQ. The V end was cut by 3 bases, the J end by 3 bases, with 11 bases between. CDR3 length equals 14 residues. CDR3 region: CASSFQPGYTEAFF. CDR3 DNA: TGTGCCAGCAGCTTCCAACCCGGGTACACTGAAGCTTTCTTT.

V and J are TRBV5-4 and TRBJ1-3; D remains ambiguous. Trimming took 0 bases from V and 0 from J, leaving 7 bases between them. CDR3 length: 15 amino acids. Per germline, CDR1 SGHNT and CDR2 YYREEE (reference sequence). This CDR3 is CASSLGAHSGNTIYF. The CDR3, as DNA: TGTGCCAGCAGCTTGGGGGCCCACTCTGGAAACACCATATATTTT.

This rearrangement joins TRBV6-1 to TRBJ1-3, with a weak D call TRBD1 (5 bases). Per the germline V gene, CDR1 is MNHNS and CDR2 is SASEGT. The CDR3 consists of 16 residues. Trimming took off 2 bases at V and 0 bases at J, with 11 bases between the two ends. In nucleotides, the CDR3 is TGTGCCAGCAGTGAAATGACAGCTTCCTCTGGAAACACCATATATTTT. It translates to CASSEMTASSGNTIYF.

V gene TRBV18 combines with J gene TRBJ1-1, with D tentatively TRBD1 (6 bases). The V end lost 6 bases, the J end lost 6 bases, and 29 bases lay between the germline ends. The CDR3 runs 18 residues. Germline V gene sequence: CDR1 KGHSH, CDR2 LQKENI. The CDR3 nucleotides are TGTGCCAGCTCTCCATCTACACAGGGTCGGGTCCTTTCCGCTGAAGCTTTCTTT. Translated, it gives CASSPSTQGRVLSAEAFF. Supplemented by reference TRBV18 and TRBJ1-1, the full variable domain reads NAGVMQNPRHLVRRRGQEARLRCSPMKGHSHVYWYRQLPEEGLKFMVYLQKENIIDESGMPKERFSAEFPKEGPSILRIQQVVRGDSAAYFCASSPSTQGRVLSAEAFFGQGTRLTVV.